The present entry profiles one T cell receptor (beta chain) with its context. The antigen remains unidentified. The sample belongs to a study of CD8 T cells in ankylosing spondylitis. Study results and caveats: A CD8+ phenotype characterized the disease-linked clones, which were relatively rare in peripheral blood. In synovial fluid and blood from reactive arthritis, some motif variants were previously reported. It was reported that disease-linked clones were significantly enriched in matched ankylosing spondylitis synovial fluid. Seemingly distinctive of ankylosing spondylitis blood was a TCR beta motif formed by eight highly homologous variants.

Quantitative molecular-barcoded 5'-RACE generated the TCR beta libraries. TCRdb passed the 5' RACE reads through MiXCR, listing each CDR3 protein once. The data show some 800,000 distinct CDR3 sequences, approximately 12% seen once. The CDR3 covers 14 residues. The V gene's germline CDR1 is DFQATT and CDR2 SNEGSKA (reference sequence). V lost 5 bases and J lost 5, with 16 bases in between. This clonotype was sampled from a male donor with ankylosing spondylitis. V gene TRBV20-1 combines with J gene TRBJ2-1; D gene ambiguous. The sequencing sample was made of blood, either unsorted or a sorted T cell fraction (not recorded which). The CDR3 spells CSAAATGINNEQFF. CDR3 in DNA: TGCAGTGCTGCTGCGACGGGCATTAACAATGAGCAGTTCTTC.